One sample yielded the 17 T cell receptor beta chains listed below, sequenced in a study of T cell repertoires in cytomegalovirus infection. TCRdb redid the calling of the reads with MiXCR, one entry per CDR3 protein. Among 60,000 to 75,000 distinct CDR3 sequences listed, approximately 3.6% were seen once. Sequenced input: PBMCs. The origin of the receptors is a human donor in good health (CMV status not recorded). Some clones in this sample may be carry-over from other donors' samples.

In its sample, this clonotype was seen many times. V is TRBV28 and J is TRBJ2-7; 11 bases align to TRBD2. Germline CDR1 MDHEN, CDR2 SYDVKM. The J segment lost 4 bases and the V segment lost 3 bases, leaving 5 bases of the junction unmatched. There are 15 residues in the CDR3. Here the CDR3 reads CASSFGGTSGYEQYF. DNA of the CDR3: TGTGCCAGCAGTTTTGGGGGGACTAGCGGTTACGAGCAGTACTTC.

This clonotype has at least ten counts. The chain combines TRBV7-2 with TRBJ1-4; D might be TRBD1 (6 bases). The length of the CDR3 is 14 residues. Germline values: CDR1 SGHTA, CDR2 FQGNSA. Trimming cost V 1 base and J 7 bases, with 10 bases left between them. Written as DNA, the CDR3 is TGTGCCAGCAGCTTAGTCAGGGGATCTGAAAAACTGTTTTTT. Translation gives CASSLVRGSEKLFF.

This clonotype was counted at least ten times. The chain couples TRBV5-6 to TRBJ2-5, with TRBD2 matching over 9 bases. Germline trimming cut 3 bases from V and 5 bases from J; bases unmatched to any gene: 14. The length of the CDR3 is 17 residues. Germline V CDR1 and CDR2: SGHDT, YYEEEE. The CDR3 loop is CASSWPRGSGRHETQYF. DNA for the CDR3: TGTGCCAGCAGCTGGCCAAGGGGGAGCGGGAGGCACGAGACCCAGTACTTC.

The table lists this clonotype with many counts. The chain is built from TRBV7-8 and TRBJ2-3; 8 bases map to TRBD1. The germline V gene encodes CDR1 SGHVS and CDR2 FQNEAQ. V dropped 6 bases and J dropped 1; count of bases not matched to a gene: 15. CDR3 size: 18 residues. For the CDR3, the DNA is TGTGCCAGCAGTTTTACACCGCCAGGGGGCTCCGGCACAGATACGCAGTATTTT. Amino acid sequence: CASSFTPPGGSGTDTQYF.

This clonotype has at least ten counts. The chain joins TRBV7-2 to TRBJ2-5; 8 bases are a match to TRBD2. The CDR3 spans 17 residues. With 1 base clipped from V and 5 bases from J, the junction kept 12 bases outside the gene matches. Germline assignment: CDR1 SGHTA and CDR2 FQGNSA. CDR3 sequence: CASSLVSSGDRRETQYF. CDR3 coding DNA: TGTGCCAGCAGCTTAGTCAGTAGCGGGGACCGAAGGGAGACCCAGTACTTC.

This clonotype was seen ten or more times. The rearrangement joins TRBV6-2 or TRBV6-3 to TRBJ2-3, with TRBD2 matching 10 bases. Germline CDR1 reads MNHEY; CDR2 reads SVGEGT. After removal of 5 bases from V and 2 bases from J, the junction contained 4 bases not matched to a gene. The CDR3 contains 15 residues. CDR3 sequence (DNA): TGTGCCAGCAGTGCACTAGCGGGGCTCACAGATACGCAGTATTTT. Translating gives CASSALAGLTDTQYF.

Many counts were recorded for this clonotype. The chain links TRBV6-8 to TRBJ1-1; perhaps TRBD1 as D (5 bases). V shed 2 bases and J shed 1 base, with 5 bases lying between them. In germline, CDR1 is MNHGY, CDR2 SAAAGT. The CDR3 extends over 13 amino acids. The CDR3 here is CASSYGGNTEAFF. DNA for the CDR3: TGTGCCAGCAGTTACGGGGGGAACACTGAAGCTTTCTTT.

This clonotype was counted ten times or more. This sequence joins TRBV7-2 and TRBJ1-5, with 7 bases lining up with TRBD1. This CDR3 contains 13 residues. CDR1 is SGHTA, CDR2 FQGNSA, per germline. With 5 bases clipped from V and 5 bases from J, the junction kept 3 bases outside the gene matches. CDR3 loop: CASSGGQDQPQHF. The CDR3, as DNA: TGTGCCAGCAGCGGCGGACAGGATCAGCCCCAGCATTTT. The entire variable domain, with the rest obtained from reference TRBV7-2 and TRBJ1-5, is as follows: GAGVSQSPSNKVTEKGKDVELRCDPISGHTALYWYRQSLGQGLEFLIYFQGNSAPDKSGLPSDRFSAERTGGSVSTLTIQRTQQEDSAVYLCASSGGQDQPQHFGDGTRLSIL.

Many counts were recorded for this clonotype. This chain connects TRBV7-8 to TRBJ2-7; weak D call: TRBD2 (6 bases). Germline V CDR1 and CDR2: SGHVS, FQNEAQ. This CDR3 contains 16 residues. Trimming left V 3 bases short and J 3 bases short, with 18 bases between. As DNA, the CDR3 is TGTGCCAGCAGCTTCCCGGGACTCCAGGAGAACTACGAGCAGTACTTC. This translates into CASSFPGLQENYEQYF.

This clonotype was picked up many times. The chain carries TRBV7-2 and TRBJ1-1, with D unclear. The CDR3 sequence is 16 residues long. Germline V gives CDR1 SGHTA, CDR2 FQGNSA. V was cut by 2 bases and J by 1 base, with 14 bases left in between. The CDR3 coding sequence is TGTGCCAGCAGCTTATTGTCTGGGGTCCGGAACACTGAAGCTTTCTTT. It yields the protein CASSLLSGVRNTEAFF.

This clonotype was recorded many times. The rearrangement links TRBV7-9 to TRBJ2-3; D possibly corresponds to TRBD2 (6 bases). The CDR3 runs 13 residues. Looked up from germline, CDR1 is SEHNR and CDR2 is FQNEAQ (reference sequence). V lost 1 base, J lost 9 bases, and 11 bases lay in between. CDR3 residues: CASSLDGGKTQYF. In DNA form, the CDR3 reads TGTGCCAGCAGCTTAGACGGGGGAAAAACGCAGTATTTT.

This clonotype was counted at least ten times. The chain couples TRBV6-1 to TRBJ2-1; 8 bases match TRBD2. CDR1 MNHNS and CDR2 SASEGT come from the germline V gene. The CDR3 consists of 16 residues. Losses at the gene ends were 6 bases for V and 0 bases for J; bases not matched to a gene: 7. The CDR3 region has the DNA TGTGCCAGCAGCCTACTAGCGGCGAGCTCCTACAATGAGCAGTTCTTC. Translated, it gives CASSLLAASSYNEQFF.

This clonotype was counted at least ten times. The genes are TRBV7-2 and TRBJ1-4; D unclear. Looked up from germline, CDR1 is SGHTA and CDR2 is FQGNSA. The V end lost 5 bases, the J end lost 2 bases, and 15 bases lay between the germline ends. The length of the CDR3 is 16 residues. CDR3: CASSLGPGITNEKLFF. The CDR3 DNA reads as TGTGCCAGCAGCCTCGGTCCGGGAATCACTAATGAAAAACTGTTTTTT.

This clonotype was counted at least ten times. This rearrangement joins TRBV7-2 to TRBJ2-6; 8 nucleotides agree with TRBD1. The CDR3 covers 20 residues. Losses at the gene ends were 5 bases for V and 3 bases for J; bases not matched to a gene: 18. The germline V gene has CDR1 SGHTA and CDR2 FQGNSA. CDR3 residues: CASSKGAWTGYGRGANVLTF. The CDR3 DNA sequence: TGTGCCAGCAGCAAAGGCGCCTGGACAGGGTATGGGCGTGGGGCCAACGTCCTGACTTTC.

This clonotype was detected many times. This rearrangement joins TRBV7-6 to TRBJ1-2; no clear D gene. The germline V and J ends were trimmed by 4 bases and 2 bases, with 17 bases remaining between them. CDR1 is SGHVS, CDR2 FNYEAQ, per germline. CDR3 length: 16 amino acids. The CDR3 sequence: CASSSDRASGNYGYTF. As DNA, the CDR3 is TGTGCCAGCAGCTCCGATAGAGCGAGCGGGAACTATGGCTACACCTTC.

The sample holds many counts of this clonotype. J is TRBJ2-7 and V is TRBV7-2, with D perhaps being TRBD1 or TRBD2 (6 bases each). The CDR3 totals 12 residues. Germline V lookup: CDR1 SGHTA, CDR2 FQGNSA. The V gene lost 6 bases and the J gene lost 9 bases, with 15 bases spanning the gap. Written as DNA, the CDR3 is TGTGCCAGCAGAACAAAGGGGGGCCGGCAGTACTTC. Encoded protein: CASRTKGGRQYF. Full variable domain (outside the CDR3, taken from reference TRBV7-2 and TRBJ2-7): GAGVSQSPSNKVTEKGKDVELRCDPISGHTALYWYRQSLGQGLEFLIYFQGNSAPDKSGLPSDRFSAERTGGSVSTLTIQRTQQEDSAVYLCASRTKGGRQYFGPGTRLTVT.

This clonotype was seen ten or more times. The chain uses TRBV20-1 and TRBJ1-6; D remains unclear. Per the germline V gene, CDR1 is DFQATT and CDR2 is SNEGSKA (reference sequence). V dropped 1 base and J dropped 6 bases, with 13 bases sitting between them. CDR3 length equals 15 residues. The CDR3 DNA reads TGCAGTGCTAGAGTCGGAGCTATCGGTAATTCACCCCTCCACTTT. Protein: CSARVGAIGNSPLHF.